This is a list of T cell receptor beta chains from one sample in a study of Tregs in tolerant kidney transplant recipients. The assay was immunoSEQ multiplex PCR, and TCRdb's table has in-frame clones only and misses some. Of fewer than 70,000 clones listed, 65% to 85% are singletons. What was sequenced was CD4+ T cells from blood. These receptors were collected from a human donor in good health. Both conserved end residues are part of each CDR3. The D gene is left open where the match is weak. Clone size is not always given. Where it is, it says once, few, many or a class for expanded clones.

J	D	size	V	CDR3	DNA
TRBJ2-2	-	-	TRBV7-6	CASSLKWLERRGGDTGELFF	TGTGCCAGCAGCTTAAAGTGGTTAGAGCGTAGAGGGGGAGACACCGGGGAGCTGTTTTTT
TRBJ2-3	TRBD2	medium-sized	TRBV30	CAWSKSGGYSGTQYF	TGTGCCTGGAGTAAAAGCGGGGGTTATTCCGGTACGCAGTATTTT
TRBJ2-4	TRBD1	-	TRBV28	CASTPPGQGNIQYF	TGTGCCAGCACTCCTCCCGGACAGGGAAACATTCAGTACTTC
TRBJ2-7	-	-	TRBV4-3	CASSQDSRGSGEQYF	TGCGCCAGCAGCCAAGATTCCCGAGGGTCGGGAGAGCAGTACTTC
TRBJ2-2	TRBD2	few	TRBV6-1	CASTLAANTGELFF	TGTGCCAGCACACTAGCGGCGAACACCGGGGAGCTGTTTTTT
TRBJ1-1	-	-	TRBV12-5	CASGLGGGTEAFF	TGTGCTAGTGGTTTGGGAGGGGGCACTGAAGCTTTCTTT
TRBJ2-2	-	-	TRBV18	CASSPWRVDTGELFF	TGTGCCAGCTCACCATGGAGGGTAGACACCGGGGAGCTGTTTTTT
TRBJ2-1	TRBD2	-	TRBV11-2	CASSQYSGTSSYNEQFF	TGTGCCAGCAGCCAATATAGCGGGACGAGCTCCTACAATGAGCAGTTCTTC
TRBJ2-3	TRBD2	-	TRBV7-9	CASSPGGSTDTQYF	TGTGCCAGCAGCCCCGGGGGGTCCACAGATACGCAGTATTTT
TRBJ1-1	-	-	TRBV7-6	CASSLETRSPAFF	TGTGCCAGCAGCTTAGAGACCCGATCCCCAGCTTTCTTT
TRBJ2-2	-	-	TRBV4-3	CASPVAGELFF	TGCGCCAGCCCGGTAGCTGGGGAGCTGTTTTTT
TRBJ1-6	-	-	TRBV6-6	CASSYGGLGNSPLHF	TGTGCCAGCAGTTACGGGGGTTTGGGTAATTCACCCCTCCACTTT
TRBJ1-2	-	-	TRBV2	CASSVSRPPVGYTF	TGTGCCAGCAGTGTCAGCAGGCCTCCAGTTGGCTACACCTTC
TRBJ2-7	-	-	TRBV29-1	CSVEVTPYEQYF	TGCAGCGTTGAAGTAACACCTTACGAGCAGTACTTC
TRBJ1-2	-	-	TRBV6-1	CASRVGYGYTF	TGTGCCAGCCGCGTTGGCTATGGCTACACCTTC
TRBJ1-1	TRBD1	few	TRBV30	CACLTGKDTEAFF	TGTGCCTGCTTGACAGGGAAGGACACTGAAGCTTTCTTT
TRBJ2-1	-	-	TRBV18	CASSPPRSLAGDEQFF	TGTGCCAGCTCACCACCTCGCTCACTAGCAGGCGATGAGCAGTTCTTC
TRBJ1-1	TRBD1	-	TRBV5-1	CASSWDRGGGNTEAFF	TGCGCCAGCAGCTGGGACAGGGGAGGGGGTAACACTGAAGCTTTCTTT
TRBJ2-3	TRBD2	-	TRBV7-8	CASSLFGGGLGTQYF	TGTGCCAGCAGCTTATTTGGCGGGGGTTTAGGTACGCAGTATTTT
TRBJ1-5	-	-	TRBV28	CASSPPGRDQPQHF	TGTGCCAGCAGTCCCCCCGGACGGGATCAGCCCCAGCATTTT
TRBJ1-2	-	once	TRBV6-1	CASRGGMGYTF	TGTGCCAGCAGAGGAGGGATGGGCTACACCTTC
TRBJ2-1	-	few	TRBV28	CASSNYWNKVPFF	TGTGCCAGCAGTAACTATTGGAATAAGGTCCCGTTCTTC
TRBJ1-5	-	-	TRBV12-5	CASGQSATRNQPQHF	TGTGCTAGTGGACAAAGTGCAACTCGCAATCAGCCCCAGCATTTT
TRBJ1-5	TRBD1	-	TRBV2	CASSDRGHQPQHF	TGTGCCAGCTCGGACAGGGGGCATCAGCCCCAGCATTTT
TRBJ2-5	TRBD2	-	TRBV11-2	CASSRNSGRETQYF	TGTGCCAGCAGCAGAAATAGCGGGAGGGAGACCCAGTACTTC
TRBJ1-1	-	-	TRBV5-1	CASSLQPTQNTEAFF	TGCGCCAGCAGCCTCCAACCTACACAGAACACTGAAGCTTTCTTT
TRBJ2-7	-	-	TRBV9	CASSVGRGSYEQYF	TGTGCCAGCAGCGTAGGCAGGGGTTCTTACGAGCAGTACTTC
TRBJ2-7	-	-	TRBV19	CASSSSAASHEQYF	TGTGCCAGTAGTAGCAGCGCCGCAAGCCACGAGCAGTACTTC
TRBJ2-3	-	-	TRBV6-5	CASMRGQVDTQYF	TGTGCCAGCATGCGAGGGCAGGTAGATACGCAGTATTTT
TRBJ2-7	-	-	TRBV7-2	CASSRLGGTYEQYF	TGTGCCAGCAGCCGGCTGGGGGGCACCTACGAGCAGTACTTC
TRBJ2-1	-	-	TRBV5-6	CASSLYGAAYDEQFF	TGTGCCAGCAGCTTGTATGGCGCCGCCTACGATGAGCAGTTCTTC
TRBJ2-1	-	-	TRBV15	CATRLDQSSYNEQFF	TGTGCCACCAGGTTGGACCAGAGCTCCTACAATGAGCAGTTCTTC
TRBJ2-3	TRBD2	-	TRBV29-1	CSVGGTSGNTQYF	TGCAGCGTCGGCGGGACTAGCGGAAATACGCAGTATTTT
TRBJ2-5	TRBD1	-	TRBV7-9	CASSLVGTGIQETQYF	TGTGCCAGCAGCTTAGTTGGGACAGGGATCCAAGAGACCCAGTACTTC
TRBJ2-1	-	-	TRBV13	CASSFKRPSNEQFF	TGTGCCAGCAGCTTCAAAAGGCCCAGCAATGAGCAGTTCTTC
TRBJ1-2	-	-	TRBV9	CASSQGGVRSGYTF	TGTGCCAGCAGCCAGGGAGGGGTTCGCTCCGGCTACACCTTC
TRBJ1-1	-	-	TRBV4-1	CASSQVAITEAFF	TGCGCCAGCAGCCAAGTGGCCATCACTGAAGCTTTCTTT
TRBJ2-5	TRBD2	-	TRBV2	CASRERELSETQYF	TGTGCCAGCAGGGAGCGGGAGCTGTCGGAGACCCAGTACTTC
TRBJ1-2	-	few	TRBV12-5	CASGLSSGSGGYGYTF	TGTGCTAGTGGTTTGTCCTCCGGCTCAGGTGGCTATGGCTACACCTTC
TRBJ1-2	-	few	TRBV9	CASSSRSAGASYTF	TGTGCCAGCAGCTCCCGATCTGCTGGAGCGAGCTACACCTTC
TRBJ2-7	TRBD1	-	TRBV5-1	CASSTGQGYEQYF	TGCGCCAGCAGCACAGGACAGGGGTACGAGCAGTACTTC
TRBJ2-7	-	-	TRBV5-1	CASSLGARSEQYF	TGCGCCAGCAGCTTGGGAGCTAGATCGGAGCAGTACTTC